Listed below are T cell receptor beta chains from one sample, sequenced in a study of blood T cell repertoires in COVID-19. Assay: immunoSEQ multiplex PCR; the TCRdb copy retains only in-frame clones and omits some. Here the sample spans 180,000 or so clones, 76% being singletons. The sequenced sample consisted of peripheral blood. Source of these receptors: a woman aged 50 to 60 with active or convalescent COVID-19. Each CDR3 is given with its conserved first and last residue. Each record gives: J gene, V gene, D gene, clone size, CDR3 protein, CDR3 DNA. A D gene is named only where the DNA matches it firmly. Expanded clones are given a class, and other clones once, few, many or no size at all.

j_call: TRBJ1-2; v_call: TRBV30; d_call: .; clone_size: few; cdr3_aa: CAWSVGVRGYTF; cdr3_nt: TGTGCCTGGAGTGTAGGGGTGAGGGGCTACACCTTC
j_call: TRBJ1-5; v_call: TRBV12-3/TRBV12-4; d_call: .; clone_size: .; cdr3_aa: CASSPQIDQPQHF; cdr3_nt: TGTGCCAGCAGTCCGCAGATTGATCAGCCCCAGCATTTT
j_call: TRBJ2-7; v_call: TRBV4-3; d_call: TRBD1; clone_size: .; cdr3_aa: CASSQADRGEYEQYF; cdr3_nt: TGCGCCAGCAGCCAAGCGGACAGGGGGGAGTACGAGCAGTACTTC
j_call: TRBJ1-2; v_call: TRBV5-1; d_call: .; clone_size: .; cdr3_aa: CASREGVEDGYTF; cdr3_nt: TGCGCCAGCAGAGAGGGGGTAGAGGATGGCTACACCTTC
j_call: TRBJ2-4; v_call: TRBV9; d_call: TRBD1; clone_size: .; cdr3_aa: CASSVGLTGDAKNIQYF; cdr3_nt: TGTGCCAGCAGCGTGGGGTTGACAGGGGATGCCAAAAACATTCAGTACTTC
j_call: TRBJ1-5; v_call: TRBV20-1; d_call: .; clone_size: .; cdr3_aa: CSASGRSQPQHF; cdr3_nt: TGCAGTGCTAGTGGCAGGTCCCAGCCCCAGCATTTT
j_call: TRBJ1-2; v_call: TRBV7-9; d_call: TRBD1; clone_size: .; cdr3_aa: CASSPNNDRVWGYTF; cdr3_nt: TGTGCCAGCAGCCCCAATAATGACAGGGTGTGGGGCTACACCTTC
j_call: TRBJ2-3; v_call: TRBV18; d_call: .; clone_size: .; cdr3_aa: CASSAGRSTDTQYF; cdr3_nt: TGTGCCAGCTCTGCGGGTAGAAGCACAGATACGCAGTATTTT
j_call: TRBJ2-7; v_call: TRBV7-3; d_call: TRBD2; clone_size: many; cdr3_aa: CASSTSGGSYEQYF; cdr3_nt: TGTGCCAGCAGCACCAGCGGGGGCTCCTACGAGCAGTACTTC
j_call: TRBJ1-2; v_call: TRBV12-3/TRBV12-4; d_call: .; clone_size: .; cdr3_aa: CASSSTTNYGYTF; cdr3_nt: TGTGCCAGCAGTTCTACTACGAACTATGGCTACACCTTC
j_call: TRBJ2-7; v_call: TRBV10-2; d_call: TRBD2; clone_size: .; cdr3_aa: CASSDRASGNYEQYF; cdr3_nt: TGCGCCAGCAGTGATAGGGCTAGCGGGAACTACGAGCAGTACTTC
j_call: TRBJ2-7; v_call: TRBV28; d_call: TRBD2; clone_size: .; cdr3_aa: CASSLRLAGGREQYF; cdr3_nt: TGTGCCAGCAGTTTAAGGCTAGCGGGAGGAAGAGAGCAGTACTTC
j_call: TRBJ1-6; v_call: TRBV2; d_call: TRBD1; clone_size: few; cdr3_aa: CASSLQGAGNSPLHF; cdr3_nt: TGTGCCAGCAGTTTACAGGGGGCTGGGAATTCACCCCTCCACTTT
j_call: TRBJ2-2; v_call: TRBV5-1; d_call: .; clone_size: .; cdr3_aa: CASSLQQHTGELFF; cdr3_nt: TGCGCCAGCAGCTTACAACAGCACACCGGGGAGCTGTTTTTT
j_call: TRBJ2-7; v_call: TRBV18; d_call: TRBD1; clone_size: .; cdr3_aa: CASSPGTENTYEQYF; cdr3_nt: TGTGCCAGCTCACCCGGGACAGAAAATACCTACGAGCAGTACTTC
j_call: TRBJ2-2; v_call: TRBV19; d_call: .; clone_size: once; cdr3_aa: CASSIRSEGTGELFF; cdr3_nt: TGTGCCAGTAGTATAAGGTCAGAGGGCACCGGGGAGCTGTTTTTT
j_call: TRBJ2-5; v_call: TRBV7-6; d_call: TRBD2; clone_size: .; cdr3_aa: CASGEGNQETQYF; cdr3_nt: TGTGCCAGCGGGGAGGGCAACCAAGAGACCCAGTACTTC
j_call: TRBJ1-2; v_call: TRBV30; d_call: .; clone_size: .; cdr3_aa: CAWSVLAKGYTF; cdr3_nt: TGTGCCTGGAGTGTACTTGCGAAGGGCTACACCTTC
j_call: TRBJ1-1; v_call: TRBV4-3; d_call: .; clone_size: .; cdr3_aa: CASSQDNWQNTEAFF; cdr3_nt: TGCGCCAGCAGCCAAGATAATTGGCAGAACACTGAAGCTTTCTTT
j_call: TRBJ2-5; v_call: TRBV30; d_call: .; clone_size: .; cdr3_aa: CAWSVGNLGAYQETQYF; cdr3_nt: TGTGCCTGGAGTGTAGGTAATTTAGGAGCGTACCAAGAGACCCAGTACTTC
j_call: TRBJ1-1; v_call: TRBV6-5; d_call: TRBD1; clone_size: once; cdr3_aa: CASRWDRDRNTEAFF; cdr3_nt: TGTGCCAGCAGATGGGACAGGGATCGGAACACTGAAGCTTTCTTT
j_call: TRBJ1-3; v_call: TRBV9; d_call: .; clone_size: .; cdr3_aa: CASSANQGPGNTIYF; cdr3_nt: TGTGCCAGCAGCGCCAATCAGGGTCCAGGAAACACCATATATTTT
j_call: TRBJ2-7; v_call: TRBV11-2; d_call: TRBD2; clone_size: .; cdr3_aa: CASSLGGRKGEQYF; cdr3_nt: TGTGCCAGCAGCTTAGGCGGGAGGAAGGGCGAGCAGTACTTC
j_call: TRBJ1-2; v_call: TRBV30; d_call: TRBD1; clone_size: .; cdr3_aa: CAWNGQAGLGYTF; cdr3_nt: TGTGCCTGGAACGGACAGGCAGGATTAGGCTACACCTTC
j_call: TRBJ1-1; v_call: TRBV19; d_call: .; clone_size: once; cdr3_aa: CASSIERNTEAFF; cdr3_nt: TGTGCCAGTAGTATTGAGAGGAACACTGAAGCTTTCTTT
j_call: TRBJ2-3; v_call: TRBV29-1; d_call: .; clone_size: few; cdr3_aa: CSVDTNRGLVEGGPDTQYF; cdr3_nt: TGCAGCGTTGATACCAACCGAGGACTAGTGGAAGGGGGGCCAGATACGCAGTATTTT
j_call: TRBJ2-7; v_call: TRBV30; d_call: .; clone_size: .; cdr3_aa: CAWSLQGAGAYEQYF; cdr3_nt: TGTGCCTGGAGTCTTCAGGGGGCGGGGGCTTACGAGCAGTACTTC
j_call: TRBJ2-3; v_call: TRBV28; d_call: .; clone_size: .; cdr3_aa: CASSFFLTSTDTQYF; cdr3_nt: TGTGCCAGCAGTTTTTTCCTGACTAGCACAGATACGCAGTATTTT
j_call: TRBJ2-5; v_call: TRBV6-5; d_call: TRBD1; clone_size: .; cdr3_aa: CASSFTGGAETQYF; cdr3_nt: TGTGCCAGCAGTTTCACAGGGGGCGCGGAGACCCAGTACTTC
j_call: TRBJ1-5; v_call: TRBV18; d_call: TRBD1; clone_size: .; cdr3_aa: CASSSGQGNQPQHF; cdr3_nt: TGTGCCAGCTCAAGTGGACAGGGAAATCAGCCCCAGCATTTT
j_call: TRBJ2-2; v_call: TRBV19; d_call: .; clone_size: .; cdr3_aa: CASTTGSGPGLKNTGELFF; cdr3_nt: TGTGCCAGTACCACCGGATCCGGACCGGGACTGAAGAACACCGGGGAGCTGTTTTTT
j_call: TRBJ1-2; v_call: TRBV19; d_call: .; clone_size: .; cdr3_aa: CASSITAGTHGYTF; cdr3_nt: TGTGCCAGTAGTATAACAGCCGGGACACATGGCTACACCTTC
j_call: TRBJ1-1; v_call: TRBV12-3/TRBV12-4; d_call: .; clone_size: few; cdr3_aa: CASSGQTYTEAFF; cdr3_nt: TGTGCCAGCAGCGGACAGACCTACACTGAAGCTTTCTTT
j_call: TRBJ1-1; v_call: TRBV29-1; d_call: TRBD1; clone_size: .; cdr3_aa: CSVEPGGNTEAFF; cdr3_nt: TGCAGCGTTGAACCAGGGGGGAACACTGAAGCTTTCTTT
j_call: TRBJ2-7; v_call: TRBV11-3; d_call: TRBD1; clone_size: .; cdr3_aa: CASSSGSWTGNNEQYF; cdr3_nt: TGTGCCAGCAGCTCCGGGTCTTGGACAGGGAACAACGAGCAGTACTTC
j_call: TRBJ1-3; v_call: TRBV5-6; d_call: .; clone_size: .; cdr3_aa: CASSSQGTGNTIYF; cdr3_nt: TGTGCCAGCAGCTCGCAGGGCACTGGAAACACCATATATTTT
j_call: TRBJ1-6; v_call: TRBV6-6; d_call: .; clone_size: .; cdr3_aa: CAIAGGNNSPLHF; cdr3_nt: TGTGCCATTGCGGGGGGAAATAATTCACCCCTCCACTTT